The 19 T cell receptor beta chains given below trace back to one sample, sequenced in a study of blood T cell repertoires in COVID-19. The table came from immunoSEQ multiplex PCR; TCRdb's copy has only in-frame clones and leaves some out. The sample contains some 100,000 clones, 88% of which appear only once. Sequencing input: peripheral blood. The receptor set was obtained from a woman in her sixties or seventies with acute or convalescent COVID-19.

The chain combines TRBV4-2 with TRBJ1-5, with D possibly TRBD1 on 5 matching bases. Germline loops: CDR1 LGHNA, CDR2 YNFKEQ. This CDR3 comprises 15 residues. The ends were cut back, 0 bases at V and 11 bases at J, with 17 bases in the middle. The CDR3 here is CASSQDGADLTAQHF. CDR3 nucleotides: TGTGCCAGCAGCCAAGATGGGGCAGACCTTACGGCCCAGCATTTT.

The V gene is TRBV28, the J gene TRBJ2-7; 7 nucleotides agree with TRBD1. The CDR3 runs to 13 residues. V shed 6 bases and J 6 bases; nucleotides not matched to a gene: 8. Germline lookup yields CDR1 MDHEN and CDR2 SYDVKM. For the CDR3, the DNA is TGTGCCAGCAGACCGACAGGGAAGGGCGAGCAGTACTTC. Residues: CASRPTGKGEQYF.

The chain links TRBV5-1 to TRBJ2-7, with 9 bases lining up with TRBD2. Germline V lookup: CDR1 SGHRS, CDR2 YFSETQ. V was clipped by 0 bases and J by 3 bases; unmatched bases: 7. The CDR3 is 16 residues long. In DNA, the CDR3 is TGCGCCAGCAGCTTGGGGCCTAGCGGGATGAGCTACGAGCAGTACTTC. Translation: CASSLGPSGMSYEQYF. Full variable domain (remainder filled in from reference TRBV5-1 and TRBJ2-7): KAGVTQTPRYLIKTRGQQVTLSCSPISGHRSVSWYQQTPGQGLQFLFEYFSETQRNKGNFPGRFSGRQFSNSRSEMNVSTLELGDSALYLCASSLGPSGMSYEQYFGPGTRLTVT.

This clone was seen only once. One end of the junction is discordant with germline, which a read error may explain. The same CDR3 arises from other DNA sequences in this sample as well. The chain uses TRBV7-7 and TRBJ2-5, with D maybe TRBD2 (5 bases). The CDR3 loop spans 13 amino acids. Germline-derived CDR1 and CDR2 are SSHAT and FNYEAQ (reference sequence). For the CDR3, the DNA is TGTGCTAGCAGCTTAGCCGGCGGGGAGACCCAGTACTTC. It is translated as CASSLAGGETQYF.

The rearrangement uses TRBV19 and TRBJ1-1; 8 bases are shared with TRBD1. This CDR3 is 14 amino acids long. J was trimmed by 7 bases and V by 7 bases; bases with no gene match: 11. In germline, CDR1 is LNHDA, CDR2 SQIVND (reference sequence). CDR3 DNA sequence: TGTGCCAGTATCACCTTGGGGGGGACAGGTGAAGCTTTCTTT. Translating gives CASITLGGTGEAFF.

This chain uses TRBV19 with TRBJ1-1, with 7 bases matching TRBD1. The CDR3 consists of 14 residues. Trimming cost V 10 bases and J 10 bases; bases outside gene matches: 18. Per the germline V gene, CDR1 is LNHDA and CDR2 is SQIVND (reference sequence). DNA for the CDR3: TGTGCCACCGCCCCACAGGGGTCGGACTGGGGAGCTTTCTTT. Its translation: CATAPQGSDWGAFF.

V usage is TRBV7-6 and J usage is TRBJ1-5, with a weak D call TRBD1 (5 bases). With 1 base removed from V and 5 bases from J, the gap between germline ends came to 12 bases. This CDR3 contains 15 residues. Germline loops: CDR1 SGHVS, CDR2 FNYEAQ. CDR3 loop: CASSLDPGSYQPQHF. Here the CDR3 DNA reads TGTGCCAGCAGCTTAGACCCAGGGTCGTATCAGCCCCAGCATTTT.

This chain joins TRBV28 and TRBJ2-7; 10 positions agree with TRBD1. The V gene end was trimmed by 6 bases and the J gene end by 4 bases; junction bases not matched to a gene: 6. Germline V CDR1 and CDR2: MDHEN, SYDVKM. This CDR3 contains 14 residues. In DNA, the CDR3 is TGTGCCAGCAGCCGACAGGGGGCCGTATACGAGCAGTACTTC. Its translation is CASSRQGAVYEQYF.

V is TRBV9 and J is TRBJ2-1, with D possibly matching TRBD2 (5 bases). Germline loops: CDR1 SGDLS, CDR2 YYNGEE. The CDR3 totals 16 residues. V lost 0 bases and J 7 bases, leaving 17 bases between the germline ends. CDR3 nucleotide sequence: TGTGCCAGCAGCGTAGCTGGGGAGCCGCCCTCGAATGAGCAGTTCTTC. Translation gives CASSVAGEPPSNEQFF.

This clone has only a few counts. This chain links TRBV4-1 with TRBJ1-4; D is perhaps TRBD1 (5 bases). V shed 0 bases and J shed 5 bases, with 13 bases lying between them. CDR1 is MGHRA, CDR2 YSYEKL, per germline. This CDR3 has 16 residues. The CDR3 reads CASSQETRPGNEKLFF. For the CDR3, the DNA is TGCGCCAGCAGCCAAGAGACACGGCCAGGGAATGAAAAACTGTTTTTT.

The chain employs TRBV20-1 and TRBJ2-4; TRBD1 matches 8 bases. The CDR3 spans 12 residues. Germline loops: CDR1 DFQATT, CDR2 SNEGSKA (reference sequence). The V segment lost 3 bases and the J segment 8 bases; nucleotides outside the gene matches: 3. CDR3 DNA sequence: TGCAGTGCTAGTGGACAGGGTGACATTCAGTACTTC. The encoded protein is CSASGQGDIQYF.

This clone was recorded only once. The chain recombines TRBV19 with TRBJ2-2, with 8 bases aligning to TRBD1. Germline lookup yields CDR1 LNHDA and CDR2 SQIVND (reference sequence). The CDR3 sequence is 15 residues long. After removal of 5 bases from V and 3 bases from J, the junction contained 5 bases not matched to a gene. For the CDR3, the DNA is TGTGCCAGTAGTGTCGACAGGGGCTACACCGGGGAGCTGTTTTTT. This sequence encodes CASSVDRGYTGELFF.

In this sample, this clone turned up a few times. This sequence joins TRBV5-1 and TRBJ2-1; 7 bases match TRBD1. Germline-derived CDR1 and CDR2 are SGHRS and YFSETQ. The CDR3 sequence is 17 residues long. V was pared by 2 bases and J by 1 base, with 9 bases of the junction left unmatched. The CDR3 nucleotides are TGCGCCAGCAGCTTCAACAGGGGATCTACATCCTACAATGAGCAGTTCTTC. Protein: CASSFNRGSTSYNEQFF.

CDR3 bases: TGTGCCAGCAGTTCCACGACAGGGGGCCAAGAGACCCAGTACTTC. Translation gives CASSSTTGGQETQYF. This sequence joins TRBV28 and TRBJ2-5; the match to TRBD1 covers 9 bases. The length of the CDR3 is 15 residues. Trimming took 4 bases from V and 1 from J; bases not matched to a gene: 4. Germline-derived CDR1 and CDR2 are MDHEN and SYDVKM. The whole variable domain, filled in from reference TRBV28 and TRBJ2-5, reads DVKVTQSSRYLVKRTGEKVFLECVQDMDHENMFWYRQDPGLGLRLIYFSYDVKMKEKGDIPEGYSVSREKKERFSLILESASTNQTSMYLCASSSTTGGQETQYFGPGTRLLVL.

This sequence joins TRBV9 and TRBJ2-4; 8 bases are a match to TRBD2. In germline, CDR1 is SGDLS, CDR2 YYNGEE. This CDR3 contains 19 residues. V shed 0 bases, J shed 0 bases, and the junction held 11 bases outside the gene matches. CDR3 in DNA: TGTGCCAGCAGCGTAGAGGCGGCGGGAGGCAGATTAGCCAAAAACATTCAGTACTTC. Amino acids: CASSVEAAGGRLAKNIQYF.

The chain uses TRBV7-3 and TRBJ2-2, with TRBD2 matching 12 bases. V dropped 1 base and J dropped 7; count of bases not matched to a gene: 4. The CDR3 covers 16 residues. Germline assignment: CDR1 SGHTA and CDR2 FQGTGA. CDR3: CASSLRTSGTGGELFF. CDR3 coding DNA: TGTGCCAGCAGCTTAAGGACTAGCGGGACCGGCGGGGAGCTGTTTTTT.

The V call is TRBV7-9, the J call TRBJ1-1; a weak D match, TRBD1 (5 bases). CDR1 is SEHNR, CDR2 FQNEAQ, per germline (reference sequence). Deletions cut 2 bases from V and 1 base from J, with 11 bases between. This CDR3 has 15 amino acids. The DNA of the CDR3 is TGTGCCAGCAGCTTACGCGGACACTCGAACACTGAAGCTTTCTTT. Encoded protein: CASSLRGHSNTEAFF.

J is TRBJ1-1 and V is TRBV3-1 (or the pseudogene TRBV3-2), with unresolved D. CDR1 is LGHDT and CDR2 is YNNKEL in the germline V gene (reference sequence). With 1 base removed from V and 8 bases from J, the gap between germline ends came to 5 bases. This CDR3 contains 11 residues. CDR3 DNA sequence: TGTGCCAGCAGCCAAGGTTTAGAAGCTTTCTTT. Translating gives CASSQGLEAFF.

J is TRBJ1-2 and V is TRBV4-2, with a tentative D call TRBD1 (6 bases). Germline V gene lookup returns CDR1 LGHNA and CDR2 YNFKEQ. The CDR3 loop spans 14 amino acids. Deletions cut 0 bases from V and 7 bases from J, with 12 bases between. The CDR3 nucleotides read TGTGCCAGCAGCCAAGAGGGGGCGGGTCGTGGCTACACCTTC. It yields the protein CASSQEGAGRGYTF.